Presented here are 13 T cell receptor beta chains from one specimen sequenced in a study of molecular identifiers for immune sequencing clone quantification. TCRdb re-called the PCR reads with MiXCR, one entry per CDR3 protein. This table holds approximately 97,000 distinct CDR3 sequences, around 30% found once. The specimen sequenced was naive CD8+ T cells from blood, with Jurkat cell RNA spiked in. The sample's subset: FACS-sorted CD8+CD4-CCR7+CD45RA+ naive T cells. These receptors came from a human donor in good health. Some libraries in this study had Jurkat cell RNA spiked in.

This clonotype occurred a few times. CDR3 coding DNA: TGTGCCAGCAGCTTAAGTCCAGGGCGGTCCGGGGAGCTGTTTTTT. It yields the protein CASSLSPGRSGELFF. V gene TRBV7-3 combines with J gene TRBJ2-2; D may be TRBD1 (5 bases). In germline, CDR1 is SGHTA, CDR2 FQGTGA. V lost 1 base, J lost 6 bases, and 12 bases lay in between. The CDR3 has 15 amino acids.

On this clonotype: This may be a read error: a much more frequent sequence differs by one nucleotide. CDR3 nucleotides: TGTGCCAGCGGCTTGGCAGGGGCTTTTGAGACCCAGTACTTC. Its protein product is CASGLAGAFETQYF. The chain links TRBV5-3 to TRBJ2-5, with D perhaps matching TRBD1 (6 bases). TRBV5-3 has ORF status, its function being uncertain. This CDR3 spans 14 amino acids. Trimming cost V 8 bases and J 5 bases, with 19 bases left between them.

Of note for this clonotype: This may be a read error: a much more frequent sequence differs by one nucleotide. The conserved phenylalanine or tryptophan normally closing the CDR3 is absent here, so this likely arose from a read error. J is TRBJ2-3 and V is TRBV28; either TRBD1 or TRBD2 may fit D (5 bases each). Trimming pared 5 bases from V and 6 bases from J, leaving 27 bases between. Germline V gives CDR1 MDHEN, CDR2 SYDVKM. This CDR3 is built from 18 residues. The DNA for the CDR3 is TGTGCCAGCAGTACCATAACCGGGACCCCCAGTATCCGGGATACGCAGTATCTT. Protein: CASSTITGTPSIRDTQYL.

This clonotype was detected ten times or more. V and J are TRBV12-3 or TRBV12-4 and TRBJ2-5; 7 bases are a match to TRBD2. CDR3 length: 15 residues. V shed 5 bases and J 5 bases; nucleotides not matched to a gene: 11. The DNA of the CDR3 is TGTGCCAGCAGTCCTTACTTACTAGCGAAGGAGACCCAGTACTTC. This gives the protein CASSPYLLAKETQYF.

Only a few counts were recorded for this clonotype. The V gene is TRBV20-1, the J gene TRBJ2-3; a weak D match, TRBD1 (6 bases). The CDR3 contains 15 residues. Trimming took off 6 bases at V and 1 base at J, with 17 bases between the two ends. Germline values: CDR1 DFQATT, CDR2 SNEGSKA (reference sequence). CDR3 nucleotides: TGCAGTGCCCGAGCTTTAGCAGGGGGCACAGATACGCAGTATTTT. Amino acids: CSARALAGGTDTQYF.

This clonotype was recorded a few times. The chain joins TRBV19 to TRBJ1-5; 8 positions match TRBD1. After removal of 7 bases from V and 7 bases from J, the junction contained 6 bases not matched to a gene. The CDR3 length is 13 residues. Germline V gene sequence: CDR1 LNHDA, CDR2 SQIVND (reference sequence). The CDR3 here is CASNGQGRQPQHF. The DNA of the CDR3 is TGTGCCAGTAATGGACAGGGCAGGCAGCCCCAGCATTTT.

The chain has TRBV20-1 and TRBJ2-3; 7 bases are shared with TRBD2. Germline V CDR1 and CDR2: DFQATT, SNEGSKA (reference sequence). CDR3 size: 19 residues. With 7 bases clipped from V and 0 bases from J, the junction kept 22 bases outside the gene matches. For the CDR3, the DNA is TGCAGTGTTGAGGTGTCTAGCGGTCTCCTGGGGGAAAGCACAGATACGCAGTATTTT. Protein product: CSVEVSSGLLGESTDTQYF.

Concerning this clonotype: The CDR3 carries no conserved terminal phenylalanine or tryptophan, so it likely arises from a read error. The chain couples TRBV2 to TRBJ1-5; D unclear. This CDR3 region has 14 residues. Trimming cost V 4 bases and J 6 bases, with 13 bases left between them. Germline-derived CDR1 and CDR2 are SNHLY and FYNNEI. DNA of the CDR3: TGTGCCAGCAGTGGAGGGTTCAGCCGTCAGCCCCAGCATTAT. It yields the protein CASSGGFSRQPQHY.

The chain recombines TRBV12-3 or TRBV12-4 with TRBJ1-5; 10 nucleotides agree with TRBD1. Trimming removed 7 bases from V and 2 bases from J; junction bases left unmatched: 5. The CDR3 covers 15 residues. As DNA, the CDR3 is TGTGCCAGCAAGGACAGGGGGGGGGGCAATCAGCCCCAGCATTTT. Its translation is CASKDRGGGNQPQHF.

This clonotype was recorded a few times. This chain's CDR3 is CASSLIREKETQYF. CDR3 bases: TGTGCCAGCAGCTTGATACGGGAGAAAGAGACCCAGTACTTC. The chain couples TRBV5-4 to TRBJ2-5, with D maybe TRBD2 (6 bases). V lost 1 base, J lost 3 bases, and 10 bases lay in between. The germline V gene encodes CDR1 SGHNT and CDR2 YYREEE (reference sequence). CDR3 length: 14 residues.

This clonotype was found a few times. CDR3 coding DNA: TGTGCCAGCAGCTTAGCGCTGGGACAGGGACCCTTCGATGAAAAACTGTTTTTT. This translates into CASSLALGQGPFDEKLFF. V is TRBV7-6 and J is TRBJ1-4, with 9 bases matching TRBD1. V was clipped by 0 bases and J by 6 bases; unmatched bases: 11. This CDR3 spans 18 amino acids. The germline V gene encodes CDR1 SGHVS and CDR2 FNYEAQ.

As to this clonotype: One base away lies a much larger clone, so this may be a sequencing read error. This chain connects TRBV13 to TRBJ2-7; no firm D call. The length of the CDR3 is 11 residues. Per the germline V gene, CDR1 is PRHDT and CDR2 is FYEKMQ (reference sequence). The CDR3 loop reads CASNLVREQYF. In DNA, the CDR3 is TGTGCCAGCAACTTAGTTCGGGAGCAGTACTTC.

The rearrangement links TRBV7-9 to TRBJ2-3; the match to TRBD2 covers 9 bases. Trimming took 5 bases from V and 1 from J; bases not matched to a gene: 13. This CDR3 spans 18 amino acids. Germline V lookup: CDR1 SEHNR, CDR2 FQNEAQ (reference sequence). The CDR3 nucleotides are TGTGCCAGCAGCAACCGACTAGCGGAGGGGGGGGGCACAGATACGCAGTATTTT. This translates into CASSNRLAEGGGTDTQYF.